These 23 T cell receptor beta chains originate from one sample sequenced in a study of blood T cell repertoires in COVID-19. This table comes from immunoSEQ multiplex PCR, and its TCRdb copy is limited to in-frame clones, with some not included. The sample shows some 78,000 clones, nearly 90% of them seen only once. Sequences were obtained from peripheral blood. The source of these receptors is a woman older than 75 with active or convalescent COVID-19.

V and J are TRBV28 and TRBJ1-2; TRBD1 matches at 8 bases. V lost 5 bases to trimming and J lost 7 bases; unmatched junction nucleotides: 9. The V gene's germline CDR1 is MDHEN and CDR2 SYDVKM. The CDR3 length is 14 residues. In DNA form, the CDR3 reads TGTGCCAGCAGTACCCCAGGGGGCGCAGGTGGCTACACCTTC. Amino acid sequence: CASSTPGGAGGYTF.

J is TRBJ2-5 and V is TRBV28; D possibly corresponds to TRBD2 (6 bases). V lost 4 bases and J 7 bases, leaving 19 bases between the germline ends. This CDR3 is 15 amino acids long. Germline V lookup: CDR1 MDHEN, CDR2 SYDVKM. The CDR3 DNA follows: TGTGCCAGCAGTTCCTCCGGGACTCGTTGGGGGACCCAGTACTTC. Amino acid sequence: CASSSSGTRWGTQYF.

V is TRBV5-1 and J is TRBJ1-1; tentatively, D is TRBD1 (5 bases). CDR1 and CDR2 (germline): SGHRS, YFSETQ. CDR3 length: 14 residues. V gave up 1 base and J gave up 0 bases, with 7 bases separating them. This chain's CDR3 is CASSLRQMNTEAFF. For the CDR3, the DNA is TGCGCCAGCAGCTTGAGACAGATGAACACTGAAGCTTTCTTT.

In its sample, this clone was seen once. The J gene is TRBJ1-1, the V gene TRBV7-2, with D unclear. The CDR3 length is 14 residues. The V gene lost 1 base and the J gene lost 7 bases, with 13 bases spanning the gap. Germline V gene lookup returns CDR1 SGHTA and CDR2 FQGNSA. This CDR3 is CASSLGWSEGEAFF. CDR3 coding DNA: TGTGCCAGCAGCTTAGGTTGGAGTGAGGGTGAAGCTTTCTTT. Full variable domain (missing parts from reference TRBV7-2 and TRBJ1-1): GAGVSQSPSNKVTEKGKDVELRCDPISGHTALYWYRQSLGQGLEFLIYFQGNSAPDKSGLPSDRFSAERTGGSVSTLTIQRTQQEDSAVYLCASSLGWSEGEAFFGQGTRLTVV.

This clone was detected only a few times. The gene calls are TRBV28 and TRBJ1-1; tentative D call: TRBD1 (6 bases). The length of the CDR3 is 15 residues. V was cut by 3 bases and J by 1 base, with 12 bases left in between. Per the germline V gene, CDR1 is MDHEN and CDR2 is SYDVKM. CDR3 in DNA: TGTGCCAGCAGTTTCCAGGGGACCGGGAACACTGAAGCTTTCTTT. Its translation: CASSFQGTGNTEAFF.

This chain links TRBV11-2 with TRBJ1-1; 10 nucleotides agree with TRBD1. The CDR3 runs 15 residues. Unmatched junction bases numbered 2, after V lost 1 base and J lost 3 bases. Germline CDR1 reads SGHAT; CDR2 reads FQNNGV. This CDR3 reads CASSLADRGHTEAFF. The DNA of the CDR3 is TGTGCCAGCAGCTTAGCCGACAGGGGGCACACTGAAGCTTTCTTT.

The chain carries TRBV2 and TRBJ2-7, with D tentatively TRBD2 (5 bases). CDR3 length: 13 residues. V shed 11 bases and J shed 5 bases, with 19 bases lying between them. Germline-derived CDR1 and CDR2 are SNHLY and FYNNEI. Written as DNA, the CDR3 is TGTGCCGGAAGTGATTATCCGGGGAACGAGCAGTACTTC. It is translated as CAGSDYPGNEQYF.

The CDR3 loop is CSARQTYEQYF. The CDR3 DNA reads TGCAGTGCTAGGCAGACCTACGAGCAGTACTTC. This sequence joins TRBV20-1 and TRBJ2-7; D is unclear. V gave up 3 bases and J gave up 2 bases, with 5 bases separating them. Germline values: CDR1 DFQATT, CDR2 SNEGSKA (reference sequence). The CDR3 spans 11 residues.

The chain uses TRBV6-5 and TRBJ1-1, with 7 bases identical to TRBD1. The ends lost 3 bases at V and 0 bases at J; junction bases unmatched: 4. CDR1 and CDR2 from the germline V gene are MNHEY and SVGAGI. There are 15 residues in the CDR3. As DNA, the CDR3 is TGTGCCAGCAGTTATTCGGGACAGATGAACACTGAAGCTTTCTTT. Translation: CASSYSGQMNTEAFF.

V gene TRBV9 combines with J gene TRBJ1-2, with 11 bases identical to TRBD1. J lost 2 bases, V lost 4 bases, and 10 bases had no gene match. Germline V lookup: CDR1 SGDLS, CDR2 YYNGEE. The CDR3 contains 17 residues. CDR3 nucleotides: TGTGCCAGCAGCCCTCGCGTAGGGGACAGGGGGAACTATGGCTACACCTTC. It codes for CASSPRVGDRGNYGYTF. Using reference TRBV9 and TRBJ1-2 for the parts outside the CDR3, the full variable domain is DSGVTQTPKHLITATGQRVTLRCSPRSGDLSVYWYQQSLDQGLQFLIQYYNGEERAKGNILERFSAQQFPDLHSELNLSSLELGDSALYFCASSPRVGDRGNYGYTFGSGTRLTVV.

J is TRBJ1-2 and V is TRBV6-2 or TRBV6-3; D is ambiguous. The CDR3 loop spans 13 amino acids. Deletions cut 3 bases from V and 3 bases from J, with 8 bases between. The germline V gene has CDR1 MNHEY and CDR2 SVGEGT. The DNA for the CDR3 is TGTGCCAGCAGTTATTATCGGGACTATGGCTACACCTTC. This gives the protein CASSYYRDYGYTF.

The chain combines TRBV27 with TRBJ2-1; possible D gene TRBD2, 5 bases. CDR3 size: 14 residues. Between the trimmed V and J ends, which lost 7 bases and 8 bases, there was a span of 18 bases. Looked up from germline, CDR1 is MNHEY and CDR2 is SMNVEV (reference sequence). The CDR3: CASMASWTLDEQFF. The CDR3 nucleotides are TGTGCCAGCATGGCTTCATGGACTTTGGATGAGCAGTTCTTC.

V is TRBV18 and J is TRBJ2-2; no reliable D call. The CDR3 has 16 residues. The germline CDR1 and CDR2 sequences are KGHSH and LQKENI. V was trimmed by 2 bases and J by 3 bases, leaving 13 bases between them. CDR3 nucleotide sequence: TGTGCCAGCTCACCAATCCAGCGTTGGGACACCGGGGAGCTGTTTTTT. Translating gives CASSPIQRWDTGELFF.

The chain links TRBV28 to TRBJ1-6, with a possible D match to TRBD1 (5 bases). Germline values: CDR1 MDHEN, CDR2 SYDVKM. The V and J ends lost 4 bases and 7 bases respectively, with 17 bases between them. The CDR3 extends over 16 amino acids. The CDR3 is CASSSAVRGVNSPLHF. The CDR3 bases are TGTGCCAGCAGTTCCGCCGTTCGGGGGGTGAATTCACCCCTCCACTTT.

This chain links TRBV19 with TRBJ1-6; D uncertain. Trimming shortened V by 3 bases and J by 5 bases, and 17 bases separated the two germline ends. Germline CDR1 reads LNHDA; CDR2 reads SQIVND (reference sequence). CDR3 length: 17 amino acids. For the CDR3, the DNA is TGTGCCAGTAGTATGTTACCCCGGCCAGGCGATAATTCACCCCTCCACTTT. This gives the protein CASSMLPRPGDNSPLHF.

The chain combines TRBV7-9 with TRBJ1-1; no clear D gene. Between the trimmed V and J ends, which lost 3 bases and 1 base, there was a span of 6 bases. Germline CDR1 SEHNR, CDR2 FQNEAQ (reference sequence). The CDR3 has 13 residues. The CDR3: CASSFDTNTEAFF. DNA of the CDR3: TGTGCCAGCAGCTTCGACACGAACACTGAAGCTTTCTTT. The full variable domain, its missing parts supplied by reference TRBV7-9 and TRBJ1-1, is DTGVSQNPRHKITKRGQNVTFRCDPISEHNRLYWYRQTLGQGPEFLTYFQNEAQLEKSRLLSDRFSAERPKGSFSTLEIQRTEQGDSAMYLCASSFDTNTEAFFGQGTRLTVV.

The CDR3 sequence is CASSAQGSGNTIYF. As DNA, the CDR3 is TGTGCCAGCAGCGCACAGGGCTCTGGAAACACCATATATTTT. The genes are TRBV7-3 and TRBJ1-3; weak D call: TRBD1 (6 bases). The CDR3 runs to 14 residues. Trimming removed 5 bases at V and 0 bases at J, with 8 bases between. In germline, CDR1 is SGHTA, CDR2 FQGTGA.

The genes are TRBV4-1 and TRBJ1-2; D might be TRBD1 (5 bases). The CDR3 totals 16 residues. The germline CDR1 and CDR2 sequences are MGHRA and YSYEKL. Trimming left V 0 bases short and J 5 bases short, with 16 bases between. The CDR3 loop reads CASSQDRGRVFYGYTF. The CDR3 bases are TGCGCCAGCAGCCAAGATCGAGGCAGGGTGTTTTATGGCTACACCTTC.

The chain is built from TRBV27 and TRBJ2-5; 15 positions match TRBD2. Germline-derived CDR1 and CDR2 are MNHEY and SMNVEV (reference sequence). V shed 5 bases and J 7 bases; nucleotides not matched to a gene: 8. The length of the CDR3 is 16 residues. CDR3 in DNA: TGTGCCAGCAGTAGTGTGGGGACTAGCGGGAGGACGACCCAGTACTTC. The encoded protein is CASSSVGTSGRTTQYF.

V usage is TRBV6-1 and J usage is TRBJ1-2; 7 bases are shared with TRBD1. The CDR3 extends over 16 amino acids. Germline values: CDR1 MNHNS, CDR2 SASEGT. V shed 3 bases and J 2 bases; nucleotides not matched to a gene: 9. CDR3 coding DNA: TGTGCCAGCAGTGATTCCGGGACAGCTTGGAACTATGGCTACACCTTC. Its protein is CASSDSGTAWNYGYTF.

The chain uses TRBV5-4 and TRBJ1-2, with 7 bases identical to TRBD1. Trimming took 4 bases from V and 0 from J; bases not matched to a gene: 3. The CDR3 extends over 14 amino acids. Germline lookup yields CDR1 SGHNT and CDR2 YYREEE (reference sequence). CDR3 in amino acids: CASSPGQANYGYTF. The CDR3 nucleotides are TGTGCCAGCAGCCCTGGACAGGCTAACTATGGCTACACCTTC.

This sequence joins TRBV24-1 and TRBJ2-1; 13 bases are a match to TRBD2. V was clipped by 5 bases and J by 6 bases; unmatched bases: 3. The CDR3 spans 15 residues. Germline V gene lookup returns CDR1 KGHDR and CDR2 SFDVKD. The CDR3 spells CATSAGTSGINEQFF. In DNA form, the CDR3 reads TGTGCCACCAGTGCCGGGACTAGCGGGATCAATGAGCAGTTCTTC.

The V gene is TRBV15, the J gene TRBJ1-2, with TRBD1 matching 9 bases. With V trimmed by 0 bases and J by 3 bases, 17 bases remained unmatched. The CDR3 is made up of 20 amino acids. Germline lookup yields CDR1 LNHNV and CDR2 YYDKDF (reference sequence). DNA for the CDR3: TGTGCCACCAGCAGAGATAGTATCGGGGCAAGGACAGGGGTGGACTATGGCTACACCTTC. It encodes CATSRDSIGARTGVDYGYTF.